This TCR beta chain originates from a study of shared clonotypes between healthy human individuals. Study results and limitations: Generation probabilities were higher for clonotypes shared across all four sorted-subset donors than for unshared ones.

Splitting the CD4+ cells yielded a CD45RA+ naive subset and a CD45RA-negative memory subset. This clone has at least ten counts. Its target is unknown. The study ran the assay at deep level. Authors' methods: ImmunoSEQ sequences covered only the junction and lacked quality scores; filtering therefore differed. Clones were sequenced by immunoSEQ multiplex PCR, and TCRdb holds only the in-frame ones, with some missing. The V and J calls and clone size are taken from that table; D and trimming were inferred from the DNA. The table lists about 980,000 clones, 76% of them singletons, with approximately 1.5% in the top ten. CDR1 and CDR2 from the germline V gene are MDHEN and SYDVKM. This CDR3 comprises 12 residues. Trimming removed 2 bases at V and 10 bases at J, with 11 bases between.

The chain is built from TRBV28 and TRBJ1-1, with D possibly being TRBD1 (5 bases). Sequencing used memory CD4+ T cells sorted from blood. Specified subset: CD45RA-negative fraction. This clonotype was obtained from a man aged 18 to 29 in good health. DNA of the CDR3: TGTGCCAGCAGTTTAAATCACAGGACAGCTTTCTTT. Translated, it gives CASSLNHRTAFF.